Detailed here is one TCR beta chain. Its antigen is not identified. This sample is part of a study of lymphopenia after photon versus proton radiotherapy. Regarding the study as a whole: Photon-treated patients lost naive T cells and TCR diversity; proton-treated stayed stable.

TCRdb's copy holds only in-frame clones and misses some; the assay was immunoSEQ multiplex PCR. The sample carries around 42,000 clones, around 86% recorded once. CDR1 and CDR2 (germline): SGHAT, FQNNGV. The ends were cut back, 0 bases at V and 4 bases at J, with 11 bases in the middle. The CDR3 covers 15 residues. The sequence was obtained from a man between 35 and 55 years old with gastric cancer. The sequenced sample was peripheral blood, obtained from a patient treated with photon-based radiotherapy. The gene calls are TRBV11-2 and TRBJ2-3; D possibly matches TRBD1 or TRBD2 (5 bases each). The CDR3 loop is CASSLDQRGPDTQYF. The CDR3 DNA reads as TGTGCCAGCAGCTTAGATCAAAGGGGACCAGATACGCAGTATTTT.